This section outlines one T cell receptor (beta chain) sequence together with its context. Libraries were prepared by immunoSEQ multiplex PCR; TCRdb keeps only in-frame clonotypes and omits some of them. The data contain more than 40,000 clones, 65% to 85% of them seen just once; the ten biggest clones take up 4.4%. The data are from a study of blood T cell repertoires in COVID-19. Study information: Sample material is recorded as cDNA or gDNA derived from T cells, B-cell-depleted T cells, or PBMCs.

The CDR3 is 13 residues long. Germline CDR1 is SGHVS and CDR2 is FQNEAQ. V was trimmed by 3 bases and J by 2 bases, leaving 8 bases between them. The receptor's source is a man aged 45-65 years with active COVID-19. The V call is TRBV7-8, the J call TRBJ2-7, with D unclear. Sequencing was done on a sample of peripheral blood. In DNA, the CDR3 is TGTGCCAGCAGCTTCAGTCAGACCTACGAGCAGTACTTC. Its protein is CASSFSQTYEQYF.